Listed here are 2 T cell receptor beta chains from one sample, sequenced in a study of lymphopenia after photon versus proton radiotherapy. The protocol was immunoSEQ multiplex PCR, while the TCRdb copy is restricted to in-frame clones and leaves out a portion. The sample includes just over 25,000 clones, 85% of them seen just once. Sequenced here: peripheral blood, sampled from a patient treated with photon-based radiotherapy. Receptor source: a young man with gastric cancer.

CDR3 sequence reads: CASSSRPGKPWETQYF. The CDR3 coding sequence is TGTGCCAGCAGTTCCCGTCCAGGAAAGCCCTGGGAGACCCAGTACTTC. The gene calls are TRBV28 and TRBJ2-5; D uncertain. V lost 4 bases and J lost 5, with 20 bases in between. The CDR3 sequence is 16 residues long. The germline gives CDR1 MDHEN, CDR2 SYDVKM.

Here the CDR3 reads CASSFGEGGANVLTF. The CDR3 nucleotides are TGTGCCAGCAGCTTCGGGGAGGGTGGGGCCAACGTCCTGACTTTC. The V call is TRBV5-4, the J call TRBJ2-6; 7 bases match TRBD2. J was trimmed by 3 bases and V by 2 bases; bases with no gene match: 2. This CDR3 region has 15 residues. From germline, CDR1 is SGHNT and CDR2 YYREEE (reference sequence).